Shown below are 19 T cell receptor beta chains from a single sample sequenced in a study of blood T cell repertoires in COVID-19. The assay was immunoSEQ multiplex PCR, and TCRdb's table has in-frame clones only and misses some. The sample yields about 380,000 clones, about 87% seen once. Sequenced sample: PBMCs or T cells enriched from blood (not recorded which). These receptors were collected from a man aged 25-45 years who had recovered from COVID-19.

J is TRBJ1-5 and V is TRBV5-5; D is perhaps TRBD1 (5 bases). This CDR3 is 17 amino acids long. The V end lost 4 bases, the J end lost 3 bases, and 20 bases lay between the germline ends. The germline V gene encodes CDR1 SGHKS and CDR2 YYEKEE (reference sequence). CDR3 sequence: CASSPAGGRVSNQPQHF. For the CDR3, the DNA is TGTGCCAGCAGCCCCGCCGGGGGTCGGGTTTCCAATCAGCCCCAGCATTTT. Combining the CDR3 with reference TRBV5-5 and TRBJ1-5 gives the whole variable domain DAGVTQSPTHLIKTRGQQVTLRCSPISGHKSVSWYQQVLGQGPQFIFQYYEKEERGRGNFPDRFSARQFPNYSSELNVNALLLGDSALYLCASSPAGGRVSNQPQHFGDGTRLSIL.

The J gene is TRBJ1-2, the V gene TRBV7-2, with a tentative D call TRBD1 (5 bases). CDR1 SGHTA and CDR2 FQGNSA come from the germline V gene. The CDR3 runs 15 residues. V was clipped by 5 bases and J by 2 bases, with 15 bases between them. The DNA for the CDR3 is TGTGCCAGCAGCCCCATCTCCTCAGGGAACTATGGCTACACCTTC. Amino acids: CASSPISSGNYGYTF.

The chain links TRBV9 to TRBJ1-1, with 7 bases aligning to TRBD1. V lost 3 bases to trimming and J lost 0 bases; unmatched junction nucleotides: 5. The germline gives CDR1 SGDLS, CDR2 YYNGEE. CDR3 length: 15 residues. CDR3 nucleotide sequence: TGTGCCAGCAGCGAGGGGGGACAGATGAACACTGAAGCTTTCTTT. Encoded protein: CASSEGGQMNTEAFF. Based on the CDR3 plus reference TRBV9 and TRBJ1-1, the full variable domain is DSGVTQTPKHLITATGQRVTLRCSPRSGDLSVYWYQQSLDQGLQFLIQYYNGEERAKGNILERFSAQQFPDLHSELNLSSLELGDSALYFCASSEGGQMNTEAFFGQGTRLTVV.

The chain's CDR3 is CASSFGISPEAFF. CDR3 bases: TGTGCCAGCAGTTTCGGGATTTCTCCTGAAGCTTTCTTT. The chain has TRBV12-3 or TRBV12-4 and TRBJ1-1; no definite D call. CDR3 size: 13 residues. V lost 3 bases and J lost 6, with 11 bases in between.

CDR3 nucleotide sequence: TGTGCCAGCAGTCCGAGGGACAGGGGGAGGGAAAAACTGTTTTTT. Its translation: CASSPRDRGREKLFF. The J gene is TRBJ1-4, the V gene TRBV6-5; TRBD1 aligns across 11 bases. CDR3 length: 15 residues. The V segment lost 5 bases and the J segment 8 bases; nucleotides outside the gene matches: 7. Germline CDR1 reads MNHEY; CDR2 reads SVGAGI.

The chain is built from TRBV30 and TRBJ1-6, with 7 bases identical to TRBD1. The CDR3 covers 15 residues. Trimming at V came to 0 bases and at J to 5 bases, leaving 4 bases not matched to a gene. Germline V gene data show CDR1 as GTSNPN and CDR2 as SVGIG (reference sequence). The CDR3 region is CAWSVGQRDNSPLHF. The CDR3 region has the DNA TGTGCCTGGAGTGTGGGACAGAGGGATAATTCACCCCTCCACTTT.

The gene calls are TRBV5-4 and TRBJ2-1, with D unclear. Germline loops: CDR1 SGHNT, CDR2 YYREEE (reference sequence). The CDR3 contains 16 residues. The ends were cut back, 4 bases at V and 0 bases at J, with 14 bases in the middle. CDR3: CASSPADGSSYNEQFF. The DNA of the CDR3 is TGTGCCAGCAGCCCGGCGGATGGATCCTCCTACAATGAGCAGTTCTTC.

The chain has TRBV9 and TRBJ1-3; no firm D call. The V gene's germline CDR1 is SGDLS and CDR2 YYNGEE. The V end lost 0 bases, the J end lost 0 bases, and 7 bases lay between the germline ends. The CDR3 length is 15 residues. CDR3 DNA sequence: TGTGCCAGCAGCGTAGCCAGTGTCTCTGGAAACACCATATATTTT. Its protein product is CASSVASVSGNTIYF.

A few counts support this clone. The chain recombines TRBV18 with TRBJ2-7; 10 positions match TRBD1. CDR3 size: 15 residues. Germline V gene data show CDR1 as KGHSH and CDR2 as LQKENI. The junction had 8 bases not matched to a gene; V was cut back by 4 bases and J by 5 bases. The CDR3 loop reads CASSRRTGGLDEQYF. The CDR3 nucleotides read TGTGCCAGCTCACGCCGGACAGGGGGATTAGACGAGCAGTACTTC.

This chain joins TRBV6-5 and TRBJ2-7; no firm D call. There are 10 residues in the CDR3. V lost 7 bases to trimming and J lost 5 bases, with 6 bases between them. CDR1 MNHEY and CDR2 SVGAGI come from the germline V gene. CDR3 nucleotides: TGTGCCAGCATAGCAAACGAGCAGTACTTC. Amino acid sequence: CASIANEQYF.

The chain links TRBV5-1 to TRBJ2-7; 7 bases map to TRBD1. The CDR3 is 14 amino acids. In germline, CDR1 is SGHRS, CDR2 YFSETQ. The J segment lost 0 bases and the V segment lost 3 bases, leaving 3 bases of the junction unmatched. The CDR3 nucleotides read TGCGCCAGCAGCTACGGGACAGACTCCTACGAGCAGTACTTC. Amino acid sequence: CASSYGTDSYEQYF.

The V call is TRBV27, the J call TRBJ1-6, with a possible D match to TRBD1 (5 bases). Germline loops: CDR1 MNHEY, CDR2 SMNVEV (reference sequence). The CDR3 spans 12 residues. CDR3 residues: CATGLLNSPLHF. The CDR3 region has the DNA TGTGCTACGGGACTATTAAATTCACCCCTCCACTTT.

The V gene is TRBV5-4, the J gene TRBJ1-5; maybe TRBD1 (5 bases). V shed 4 bases and J shed 0 bases, with 14 bases lying between them. Germline-derived CDR1 and CDR2 are SGHNT and YYREEE (reference sequence). The CDR3 extends over 16 amino acids. CDR3 coding DNA: TGTGCCAGCAGCATCGGGGGACCCGCTAGCAATCAGCCCCAGCATTTT. Its protein product is CASSIGGPASNQPQHF.

The rearrangement uses TRBV6-5 and TRBJ2-1; 11 nucleotides agree with TRBD2. The length of the CDR3 is 15 residues. Germline V lookup: CDR1 MNHEY, CDR2 SVGAGI. The ends lost 5 bases at V and 1 base at J; junction bases unmatched: 1. As DNA, the CDR3 is TGTGCCAGCAGTCCTAGCGGGGGGTCCTACAATGAGCAGTTCTTC. This codes for CASSPSGGSYNEQFF.

Here the CDR3 DNA reads TGTGCCAGCAGCTTAGCGCTGCGTTTAAATGAGCAGTTCTTC. Protein sequence: CASSLALRLNEQFF. The rearrangement uses TRBV7-2 and TRBJ2-1; no reliable D call. The CDR3 covers 14 residues. V gave up 0 bases and J gave up 7 bases, with 10 bases separating them. Germline CDR1 reads SGHTA; CDR2 reads FQGNSA.

The count of this clone is one. The chain carries TRBV11-2 and TRBJ2-3; D perhaps matches TRBD2 (6 bases). Trimming shortened V by 0 bases and J by 0 bases, and 10 bases separated the two germline ends. CDR3 size: 16 residues. CDR1 SGHAT and CDR2 FQNNGV come from the germline V gene. This chain's CDR3 is CASSLDGGVSTDTQYF. Written as DNA, the CDR3 is TGTGCCAGCAGCTTAGATGGCGGGGTTAGCACAGATACGCAGTATTTT.

The gene calls are TRBV1 and TRBJ2-3; no check of the table's D call, TRBD2, against the DNA was made. TRBV1 is listed as a pseudogene. This CDR3 is built from 15 residues. The DNA for the CDR3 is TGCACCAGCAGCCAAGATCCGACTAGCGGGGGTACGTGGGATTTT. It translates to CTSSQDPTSGGTWDF.

This clone has a single count. This sequence joins TRBV30 and TRBJ1-5; D is perhaps TRBD1 (5 bases). The CDR3 has 14 amino acids. Germline V gene data show CDR1 as GTSNPN and CDR2 as SVGIG (reference sequence). V was clipped by 3 bases and J by 3 bases, with 12 bases between them. The CDR3 DNA reads as TGTGCCTGGAGCCTTACAGGTTTCAATCAGCCCCAGCATTTT. Its translation is CAWSLTGFNQPQHF.

V and J are TRBV6-2 or TRBV6-3 and TRBJ2-3, with 10 bases that match TRBD2. CDR1 and CDR2 (germline): MNHEY, SVGEGT. CDR3 size: 14 residues. V was clipped by 6 bases and J by 14 bases; unmatched bases: 14. For the CDR3, the DNA is TGTGCCAGCAGCCCCTTTCTAGCGGGGGCCCCAGGGTATTTT. Protein product: CASSPFLAGAPGYF.